The rows below give T cell receptor beta chains drawn from one sample of a study of Graves' ophthalmopathy and Graves' hyperthyroidism. MiXCR was run by TCRdb on the multiplex PCR reads, yielding one entry per CDR3 protein. This sample yields a few hundred thousand distinct CDR3 sequences, of which 15% to 20% are seen a single time; 2.4% belongs to the top ten. Sequences were obtained from peripheral blood. The receptors originated from an adult woman with stable Graves' hyperthyroidism. Each CDR3 is given with its conserved first and last residue. The D gene is left open where the match is weak. Only some rows state a clone size, as once, few, many or a class for expanded clones.

>.|TRBJ2-7|many|TRBV12-5
TGTGCTAGTGGAATCTCCCCCGGGAACTACGAGCAGTACTTC
CASGISPGNYEQYF
>.|TRBJ1-1|many|TRBV29-1
TGCAGCGTTAAGGTGGGACACTTCAACACTGAAGCTTTCTTT
CSVKVGHFNTEAFF
>.|TRBJ1-1|many|TRBV12-3/TRBV12-4
TGTGCCAGCAGTTCCCCGGTAGGGTATGCGGACACTGAAGCTTTCTTT
CASSSPVGYADTEAFF
>.|TRBJ1-2|.|TRBV28
TGTGCCAGCAGCTACGGACGGATCTATGGCTACACCTTC
CASSYGRIYGYTF
>.|TRBJ2-7|many|TRBV7-2
TGTGCCAGCAGCTTTACAGGGCGAGTCGGCGAGCAGTACTTC
CASSFTGRVGEQYF
>TRBD2|TRBJ2-5|many|TRBV7-2
TGTGCCAGCAGCTTAGGCCCTAGCGGATCACAAGGGACCCAGTACTTC
CASSLGPSGSQGTQYF
>.|TRBJ1-1|many|TRBV28
TGTGCCAGTTACTCGGGACTCAGGGTGAACACTGAAGCTTTCTTT
CASYSGLRVNTEAFF
>.|TRBJ1-5|many|TRBV6-5
TGTGCCAGCATAACCGGGTCTGGGTATCAGCCCCAGCATTTT
CASITGSGYQPQHF
>.|TRBJ1-2|.|TRBV6-1
TGTGCCAGCAGTGAAAAGGGCCGGACGGCCGTCTTC
CASSEKGRTAVF
>.|TRBJ1-2|many|TRBV12-3/TRBV12-4
TGTGCCAGCAGTTTCGTCCAGGAGGGTGGCTACACCTTC
CASSFVQEGGYTF
>.|TRBJ2-1|.|TRBV28
TGTGCCAGCAGTTCGGCGATGGTCTCCTACAATGAGAAGTTCTTC
CASSSAMVSYNEKFF
>.|TRBJ2-6|many|TRBV6-2/TRBV6-3
TGTGCCAGCAATTACCGTTGGACAGCTCGAGACTCTGGGGCCAACGTCCTGACTTTC
CASNYRWTARDSGANVLTF
>.|TRBJ2-5|.|TRBV6-1
TGTGCCAGCAGTGTAATGGCAGGGAATCAAGAGACCCAGTACTTC
CASSVMAGNQETQYF
>.|TRBJ2-2|many|TRBV5-1
TGCGCCAGCAGCTTGGGCGGCAGCGCCAACACCGGGGAGCTGTTTTTT
CASSLGGSANTGELFF
>.|TRBJ1-1|.|TRBV12-3/TRBV12-4
TGTGCCAGCAGACCTATGGGCTTGCGAACCACTGAAGCTTTCTTT
CASRPMGLRTTEAFF
>TRBD2|TRBJ2-5|many|TRBV12-3/TRBV12-4
TGTGCCAGCACCATGGGGGGGGGAACGGAGACCCAGTACTTC
CASTMGGGTETQYF
>TRBD2|TRBJ2-7|many|TRBV30
TGTGCCTGGAGCGGACAAGCGAGCGGGGGACCTATCTACGAGCAGTACTTC
CAWSGQASGGPIYEQYF
>TRBD1|TRBJ2-7|few|TRBV27
TGTGCCAGCGCCTACGGGGACAGGGGGGTCTACGAGCAGTACTTC
CASAYGDRGVYEQYF
>.|TRBJ2-2|many|TRBV14
TGTGCCAGCAGCCAAGTCGGGGAGCTGTTTTTT
CASSQVGELFF
>TRBD2|TRBJ2-7|many|TRBV28
TGTGCCAGCAGTTTGCTCTCTGGCGGGAGGGCCTTCTACGAGCAGTACTTC
CASSLLSGGRAFYEQYF
>TRBD1|TRBJ2-7|.|TRBV28
TGTGCCAGCAGTTTACACAGGGGGCGAAACGAGCAGTACTTC
CASSLHRGRNEQYF
>.|TRBJ2-2|few|TRBV9
TGTGCCAGCAGCGTGGCCGGGACCCCGAACACCGGGGAGCTGTTTTTT
CASSVAGTPNTGELFF
>TRBD2|TRBJ2-5|.|TRBV2
TGTGCCAGCAGCGACGGGACTAGCGGGTACCAAGAGACCCAGTACTTC
CASSDGTSGYQETQYF
>.|TRBJ1-2|.|TRBV5-6
TGTGCCAGCAGCCCGAGGGGGGGGAACCACTATGGCTACACCTTC
CASSPRGGNHYGYTF
>.|TRBJ2-7|many|TRBV6-2/TRBV6-3
TGTGCCAGCAGTCGCGGGACGAAAAAGTACTTC
CASSRGTKKYF
>.|TRBJ1-2|many|TRBV7-2
TGTGCCAGCAGCTTTAGGGTGGCGGATCCTGGGGGCTACACCTTC
CASSFRVADPGGYTF
>.|TRBJ1-6|many|TRBV6-5
TGTGCCAGCAGTCAGAACAGGGTTCACCTTTCACCCCTCCACTTT
CASSQNRVHLSPLHF
>TRBD2|TRBJ2-7|many|TRBV11-2
TGTGCCAGCAGCTTAGATTACCGCGGGCTAGCGGGAAACGAGCAGTACTTC
CASSLDYRGLAGNEQYF
>.|TRBJ1-1|many|TRBV28
TGTGCCAGCAGTTTCCTACAGGTGAACACTGAAGCTTTCTTT
CASSFLQVNTEAFF
>.|TRBJ2-3|many|TRBV27
TGTGCCAGCAGTTTAGCTGTCGGGCCCTCAGATACGCAGTATTTT
CASSLAVGPSDTQYF
>TRBD2|TRBJ2-2|many|TRBV6-2/TRBV6-3
TGTGCCAGCTGGCGGGAGAGCACCGGGGAGCTGTTTTTT
CASWRESTGELFF
>TRBD1|TRBJ2-2|many|TRBV19
TGCGCCAGCACAGACAGGGGCAACACCGGGGAGCTGTTTTTT
CASTDRGNTGELFF
>.|TRBJ1-5|many|TRBV10-3
TGTGCCATCAGTGAGTCGGGGGGGCTCGCTCGTAGCAATCAGCCCCAGCATTTT
CAISESGGLARSNQPQHF
>TRBD1|TRBJ1-2|many|TRBV12-3/TRBV12-4
TGTGCCAGCAGTTTATGGGACAGGGCTTCTTGGTATGGCTACACCTTC
CASSLWDRASWYGYTF
>.|TRBJ1-1|many|TRBV20-1
TGCAGTGCTAAAGACGGCGACAGAGTCACTGAAGCTTTCTTT
CSAKDGDRVTEAFF
>.|TRBJ2-5|.|TRBV6-1
TGTGCCAGCAGCCCATGGGGCAGGAAGACCCAGTACTTC
CASSPWGRKTQYF
>.|TRBJ2-5|many|TRBV5-6
TGTGCCAGCACCTACGGGGTCCAAGAGACCCAGTACTTC
CASTYGVQETQYF
>.|TRBJ1-4|few|TRBV12-3/TRBV12-4
TGTGCCAGCAGTCCACCTTTGGGCAGCGTCGAAGGAAAACTGTTTTTT
CASSPPLGSVEGKLFF
>TRBD1|TRBJ2-7|many|TRBV12-3/TRBV12-4
TGTGCCAGCAGTTCAGAACAGGGGGCGAAGAACTACGAGCAGTACTTC
CASSSEQGAKNYEQYF
>.|TRBJ2-5|.|TRBV28
TGTGCCAGCAGAGCGTCGACAGGCTCCCAAGAGACCCAGTGCTTC
CASRASTGSQETQCF
>TRBD1|TRBJ1-2|.|TRBV11-2
TGTGCCAGCAGCTGGGACAGGGCCGCTTCGTACACCTTC
CASSWDRAASYTF
>.|TRBJ2-6|.|TRBV24-1
TGTGCCACCAGTGATTCGCGGGCCAACGTCCTGACTTTC
CATSDSRANVLTF
>.|TRBJ1-5|many|TRBV11-2
TGTGCCAGCAGCTTGTCGTTTAGCAATCAGCCCCAGCATTTT
CASSLSFSNQPQHF
>.|TRBJ1-2|many|TRBV27
TGTGCCAGCAGTCCAGGGCCGGGAGGCTATGGCTACACCTTC
CASSPGPGGYGYTF
>.|TRBJ2-7|.|TRBV5-1
TGCGCCAGCAGCTTGGTTTCAGGGGCGAAGCGTTACGAGCAGTACTTC
CASSLVSGAKRYEQYF
>TRBD1|TRBJ1-5|many|TRBV20-1
TGCAGTGCTTACCCAGGGGGGTATAGCAATCAGCCCCAGCATTTT
CSAYPGGYSNQPQHF
>TRBD1|TRBJ1-6|many|TRBV6-1
TGTGCCAGCAGGACAGGGTCTAATTCACCCCTCCACTTT
CASRTGSNSPLHF
>.|TRBJ1-5|many|TRBV19
TGTGCCAGTAGTACCGCGGGGGGGCCCCAGCATTTT
CASSTAGGPQHF
>TRBD1|TRBJ1-1|.|TRBV27
TGTGCCAGCAGTTCAGGGACAGCGACTGAAGCTTTCTTT
CASSSGTATEAFF
>.|TRBJ1-1|.|TRBV2
TGTGCCAGCAGCGAGAATTCCGGGACGGCGAACACTGAAGCTTTCTTT
CASSENSGTANTEAFF
>TRBD2|TRBJ2-7|.|TRBV12-5
TGTGCTAGTGGTTTGACGGCTGGACTAGCGGGGTACGAGCAGTACTTC
CASGLTAGLAGYEQYF
>TRBD1|TRBJ1-1|many|TRBV4-3
TGCGCCAGCAGCCGGGCAAGACAGGGGGAAGCTTTCTTT
CASSRARQGEAFF
>.|TRBJ1-2|many|TRBV7-3
TGTGCCAGCAGCCCCCGGGGGGGGGCCAGGACGGGCTACACCTTC
CASSPRGGARTGYTF
>TRBD2|TRBJ2-5|many|TRBV6-2/TRBV6-3
TGTGCCAGCAGGGTCGAGGGAGGGTACATGTCGGAGACCCAGTACTTC
CASRVEGGYMSETQYF
>.|TRBJ1-5|many|TRBV29-1
TGCAGCGTGGGGGCAGGGAATCAGCCCCAGCATTTT
CSVGAGNQPQHF